The 9 T cell receptor beta chains below all came from one sample that was sequenced in a study of T-cell reconstitution after alpha-beta-depleted transplantation in children. Unique molecular identifiers were incorporated into the prepared TCRbeta library. TCRdb called the PCR reads again in MiXCR, with one record for every CDR3 protein. In the table there are about 290,000 distinct CDR3 sequences, 10% of which are singletons. The specimen comprised PBMCs, sampled before TCRalphabeta/CD19-depleted stem cell transplant. These receptor sequences come from a boy younger than two with acute myeloid leukemia, due to receive a stem cell transplant.

The table lists this clonotype with many counts. This sequence may be a read error, since a much larger clone differs from it by one base. J is TRBJ2-3 and V is TRBV7-2, with 8 positions matching TRBD2. The V and J ends lost 2 bases and 0 bases, in that order; junction bases with no gene match: 1. This CDR3 is 15 amino acids long. The V gene's germline CDR1 is SGHTA and CDR2 FQGNSA. The CDR3 here is CASSLSSGSTDTQYF. Written as DNA, the CDR3 is TGTGCCAGCAGCTTATCTAGCGGGAGCACAGATACGCAGTATTTT.

Many counts were recorded for this clonotype. The chain is built from TRBV4-2 and TRBJ2-3; D not resolved. Looked up from germline, CDR1 is LGHNA and CDR2 is YNFKEQ. Deletions cut 0 bases from V and 4 bases from J, with 11 bases between. This CDR3 is 15 amino acids long. CDR3 protein: CASSQDRITADTQYF. The CDR3 region has the DNA TGTGCCAGCAGCCAAGATCGTATTACGGCAGATACGCAGTATTTT.

This clonotype was counted many times. The chain carries TRBV2 and TRBJ2-1; D remains ambiguous. Trimming shortened V by 1 base and J by 7 bases, and 5 bases separated the two germline ends. Germline V gene data show CDR1 as SNHLY and CDR2 as FYNNEI. CDR3 size: 12 residues. The CDR3 reads CASSEVRNEQFF. The CDR3 DNA sequence: TGTGCCAGCAGTGAAGTGAGGAATGAGCAGTTCTTC. The full variable domain, rest sourced from reference TRBV2 and TRBJ2-1, is EPEVTQTPSHQVTQMGQEVILRCVPISNHLYFYWYRQILGQKVEFLVSFYNNEISEKSEIFDDQFSVERPDGSNFTLKIRSTKLEDSAMYFCASSEVRNEQFFGPGTRLTVL.

V gene TRBV9 combines with J gene TRBJ2-4; D is uncertain. The length of the CDR3 is 15 residues. The V end lost 1 base, the J end lost 1 base, and 9 bases lay between the germline ends. CDR1 is SGDLS, CDR2 YYNGEE, per germline. CDR3 loop: CASSVNPGAKNIQYF. In DNA form, the CDR3 reads TGTGCCAGCAGCGTAAATCCCGGGGCCAAAAACATTCAGTACTTC.

At least ten counts were recorded for this clonotype. The J gene is TRBJ2-2, the V gene TRBV5-1; the D gene is possibly TRBD1 (6 bases). The CDR3 covers 15 residues. In germline, CDR1 is SGHRS, CDR2 YFSETQ. Trimming removed 5 bases from V and 7 bases from J, with 18 bases in between. The CDR3 sequence: CASSPRQGSFGELFF. For the CDR3, the DNA is TGCGCCAGCAGTCCCCGGCAGGGGAGTTTCGGGGAGCTGTTTTTT.

This clonotype came up many times. V gene TRBV12-5 combines with J gene TRBJ2-7, with D possibly being TRBD1 or TRBD2 (5 bases each). The CDR3 covers 16 residues. With 7 bases removed from V and 0 bases from J, the gap between germline ends came to 19 bases. Germline lookup yields CDR1 LGHNT and CDR2 FRNRAP. The CDR3 reads CASALLDWGISYEQYF. In DNA, the CDR3 is TGTGCTAGTGCTCTCCTAGACTGGGGGATCTCCTACGAGCAGTACTTC.

This clonotype showed up many times. The chain uses TRBV7-2 and TRBJ2-5; D might be TRBD2 (5 bases). Germline assignment: CDR1 SGHTA and CDR2 FQGNSA. This CDR3 region has 14 residues. The V gene lost 5 bases and the J gene lost 5 bases, with 15 bases spanning the gap. The CDR3 loop reads CASSDGISRETQYF. The CDR3 nucleotides read TGTGCCAGCAGCGACGGGATTTCTAGGGAGACCCAGTACTTC.

V is TRBV20-1 and J is TRBJ2-5; TRBD2 agrees at 8 bases. The CDR3 spans 17 residues. Germline-derived CDR1 and CDR2 are DFQATT and SNEGSKA (reference sequence). V lost 1 base to trimming and J lost 2 bases; unmatched junction nucleotides: 12. The CDR3 here is CSARVTWGGGLQETQYF. The CDR3 DNA sequence: TGCAGTGCTAGAGTCACCTGGGGCGGGGGGTTACAAGAGACCCAGTACTTC.

The CDR3 protein is CASSFWVTDTQYF. The CDR3 coding sequence is TGTGCCAGCAGTTTCTGGGTCACAGATACGCAGTATTTT. The chain carries TRBV27 and TRBJ2-3; no clear D gene. V dropped 3 bases and J dropped 2 bases, with 6 bases sitting between them. CDR1 and CDR2 (germline): MNHEY, SMNVEV (reference sequence). The CDR3 length is 13 residues.